This T cell receptor (beta chain) emerged from a study of regulatory T cells in long-lasting Graves disease. Time point given: persistent/refractory GD, antithyroid drugs over 5 years with positive TRAb. Construction of the TCR library relied on RNA isolated from PBMCs. Building of the TCR beta libraries involved iRepertoire HTBI primers and Arm-PCR of CDR3 regions. MiXCR, run by TCRdb on the multiplex PCR reads, gives a single entry per CDR3 protein. This table holds around 500,000 distinct CDR3 sequences, around 20% found once. Turning to this clonotype: The CDR3 does not end in the conserved phenylalanine or tryptophan, so this is likely a read error.

Per the germline V gene, CDR1 is MNHEY and CDR2 is SMNVEV (reference sequence). V was cut by 5 bases and J by 5 bases, with 22 bases left in between. CDR3 length equals 16 residues. Material: peripheral blood mononuclear cells (PBMCs), obtained when the disease was refractory, from a patient treated with antithyroid drugs. This sequence joins TRBV27 and TRBJ2-7; D possibly corresponds to TRBD2 (7 bases). The receptor's source is a female donor with Graves disease. The CDR3 spells CASSPEGGGPLDEQYL. The CDR3, as DNA: TGTGCCAGCAGTCCCGAGGGGGGGGGACCCCTGGACGAGCAGTACCTC.